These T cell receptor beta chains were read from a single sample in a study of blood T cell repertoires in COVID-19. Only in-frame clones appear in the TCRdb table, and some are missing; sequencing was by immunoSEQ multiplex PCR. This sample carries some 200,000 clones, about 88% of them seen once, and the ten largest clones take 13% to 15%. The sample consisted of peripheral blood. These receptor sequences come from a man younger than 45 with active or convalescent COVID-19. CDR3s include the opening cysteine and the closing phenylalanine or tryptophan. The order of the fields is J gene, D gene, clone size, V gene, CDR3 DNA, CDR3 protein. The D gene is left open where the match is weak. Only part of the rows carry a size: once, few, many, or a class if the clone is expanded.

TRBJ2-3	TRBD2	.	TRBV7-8	TGTGCCAGCAGCTACTCTGCGGGAGCACGAAATACGCAGTATTTT	CASSYSAGARNTQYF
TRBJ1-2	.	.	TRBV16	TGTGCCAGCAGCCAATCGGATGGGGCCTATGGCTACACCTTC	CASSQSDGAYGYTF
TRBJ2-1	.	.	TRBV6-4	TGTGCCAGCAGTGCCAGAAGAGGCGAATACAATGAGCAGTTCTTC	CASSARRGEYNEQFF
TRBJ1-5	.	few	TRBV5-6	TGTGCCAGCAGCGGATCCGGGAGCCAGCCCCAGCATTTT	CASSGSGSQPQHF
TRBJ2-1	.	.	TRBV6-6	TGTGCCAGCAGTTACTCGGATCAGGGGGGCCCCTGGTTCTTC	CASSYSDQGGPWFF
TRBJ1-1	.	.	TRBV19	TGTGCCAGTAAAGTCCAGGAATCTGCTGAAGCTTTCTTT	CASKVQESAEAFF
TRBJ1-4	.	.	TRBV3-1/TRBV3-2	TGTGCCAGCAGCCACTGGACAGATGAAAAACTGTTTTTT	CASSHWTDEKLFF
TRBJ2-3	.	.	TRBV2	TGTGCCAGCAGTGGAGGCAGGGAAGATACGCAGTATTTT	CASSGGREDTQYF
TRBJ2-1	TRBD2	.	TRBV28	TGTGCCAGCGGGACAACTAGCGGGGGCTCCTACAATGAGCAGTTCTTC	CASGTTSGGSYNEQFF
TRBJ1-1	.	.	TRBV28	TGTGCCAGCAGTTTGGGTGGGGGGTCCAACACTGAAGCTTTCTTT	CASSLGGGSNTEAFF
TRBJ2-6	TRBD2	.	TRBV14	TGTGCCAGCAGCCACGGAGGACTAGCGGGACCGGTAATCTCTCGGGCCAACGTCCTGACTTTC	CASSHGGLAGPVISRANVLTF
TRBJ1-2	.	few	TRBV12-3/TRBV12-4	TGTGCCAGCAGACCCGGACAGTATGGCTACACCTTC	CASRPGQYGYTF
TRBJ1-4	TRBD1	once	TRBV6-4	TGTGCCAGGGGACAGGGGGGCGAAAAACTGTTTTTT	CARGQGGEKLFF
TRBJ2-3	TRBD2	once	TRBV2	TGTGCCCGGAACCCAGCTAGCGGGGCTGCTACGCAGTATTTT	CARNPASGAATQYF